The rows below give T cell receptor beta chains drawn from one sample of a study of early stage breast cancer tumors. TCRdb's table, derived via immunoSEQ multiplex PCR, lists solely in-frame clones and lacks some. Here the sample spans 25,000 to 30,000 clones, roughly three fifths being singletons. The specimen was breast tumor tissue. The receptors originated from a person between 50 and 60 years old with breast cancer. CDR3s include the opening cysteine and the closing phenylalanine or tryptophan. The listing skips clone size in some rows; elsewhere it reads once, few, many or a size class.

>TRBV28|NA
CASSVGQYEQYF
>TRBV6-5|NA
CASSRQGQYTQYF
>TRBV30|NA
CAWIKPYTEAFF
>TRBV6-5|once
CASSYGSAGVETQYF
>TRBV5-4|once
CASSYRGGEAFF
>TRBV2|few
CASRYTDTQYF
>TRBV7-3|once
CASSPSGTSYEQYF
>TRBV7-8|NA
CASSSLGWDRVKGTEAFF
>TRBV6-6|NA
CASSYGNRNTEAFF
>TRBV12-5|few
CASAEDRSLYGYTF
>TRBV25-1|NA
CASNSGNTIYF
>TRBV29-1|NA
CSAGTGVPYEQYF
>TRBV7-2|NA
CASSSPDSRSGYTF
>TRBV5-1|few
CASSETGWDGNTIYF
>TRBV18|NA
CASSPRQGDTIYF
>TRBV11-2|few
CASSFRDRLYNEQFF
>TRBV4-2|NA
CASSQKGTSGSSTGELFF
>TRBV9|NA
CASSVGEGGELFF
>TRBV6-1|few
CASSDSYEQYF
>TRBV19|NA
CASSEQGNDEQYF
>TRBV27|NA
CASSLKVTVGGEQYF
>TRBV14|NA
CASSPMGGDTQYF
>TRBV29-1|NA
CSGGQRSGGELFF
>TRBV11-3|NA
CASSRTGATEQYF
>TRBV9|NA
CASSVLDSGYNEQFF
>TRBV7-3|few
CASRQSSYNEQFF
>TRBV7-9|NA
CASSLAAGSFNEQFF
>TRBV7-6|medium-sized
CASSLAVGQQPQHF
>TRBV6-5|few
CASSYQPRRGTEAFF
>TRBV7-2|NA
CASSPQQGIAYEQYF
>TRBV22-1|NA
CPGTPGGRESVYEQYF
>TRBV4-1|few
CASSQGLAGGPLDTQYF
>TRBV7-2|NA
CASSSLGQGSYNEQFF
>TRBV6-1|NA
CASVISSGANVLTF
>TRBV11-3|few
CASSALGASTDTQYF